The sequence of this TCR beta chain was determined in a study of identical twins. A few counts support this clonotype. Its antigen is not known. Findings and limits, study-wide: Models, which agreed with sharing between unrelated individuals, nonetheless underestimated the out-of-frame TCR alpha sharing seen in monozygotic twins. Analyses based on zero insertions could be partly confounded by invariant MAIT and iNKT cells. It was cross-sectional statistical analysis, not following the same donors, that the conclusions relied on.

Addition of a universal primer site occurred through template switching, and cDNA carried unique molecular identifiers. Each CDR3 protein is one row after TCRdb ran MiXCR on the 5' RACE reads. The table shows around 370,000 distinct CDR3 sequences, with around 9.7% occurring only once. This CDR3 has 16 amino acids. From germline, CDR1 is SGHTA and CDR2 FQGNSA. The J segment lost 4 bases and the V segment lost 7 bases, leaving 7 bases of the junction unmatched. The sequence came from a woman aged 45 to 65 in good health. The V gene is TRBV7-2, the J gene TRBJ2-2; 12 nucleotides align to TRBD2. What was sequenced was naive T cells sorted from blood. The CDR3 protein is CASTPGLAGPTGELFF. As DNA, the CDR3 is TGTGCCAGCACCCCTGGACTAGCGGGACCCACCGGGGAGCTGTTTTTT.